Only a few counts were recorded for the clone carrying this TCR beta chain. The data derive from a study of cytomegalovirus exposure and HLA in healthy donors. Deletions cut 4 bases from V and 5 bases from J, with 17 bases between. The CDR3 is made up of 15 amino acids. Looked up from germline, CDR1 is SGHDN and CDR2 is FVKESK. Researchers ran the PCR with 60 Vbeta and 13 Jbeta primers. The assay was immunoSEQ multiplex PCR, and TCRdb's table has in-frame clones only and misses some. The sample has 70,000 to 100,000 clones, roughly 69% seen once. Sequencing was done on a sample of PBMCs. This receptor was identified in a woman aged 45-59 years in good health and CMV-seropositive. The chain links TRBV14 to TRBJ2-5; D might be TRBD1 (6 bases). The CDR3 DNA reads TGTGCCAGCAGCCTTTGGGACACGACTGTTGAGACCCAGTACTTC. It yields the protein CASSLWDTTVETQYF. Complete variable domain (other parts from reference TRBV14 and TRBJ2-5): EAGVTQFPSHSVIEKGQTVTLRCDPISGHDNLYWYRRVMGKEIKFLLHFVKESKQDESGMPNNRFLAERTGGTYSTLKVQPAELEDSGVYFCASSLWDTTVETQYFGPGTRLLVL.